The 27 T cell receptor beta chains given below trace back to one sample, sequenced in a study of CD8+CD57+ T cells in acquired aplastic anemia. All sequencing subjects had displayed CD8+CD57+ cell expansion on flow cytometry. Both TCR beta VDJ combination and CDR3 sequence profiling were carried out. Genomic DNA was the template for this profiling. TCRdb called the reads again in MiXCR, with one record for every CDR3 protein. The table records hundreds of thousands of distinct CDR3 sequences, around 30% of them present only once. The sequenced material came from sorted CD4+, CD8+, or CD8+CD57+ T cells (not recorded which) from PBMCs. These receptors were obtained from a human donor with aplastic anemia.

V is TRBV5-5 and J is TRBJ2-7; TRBD2 aligns across 9 bases. J lost 3 bases, V lost 3 bases, and 7 bases had no gene match. CDR1 and CDR2 from the germline V gene are SGHKS and YYEKEE (reference sequence). The CDR3 is 15 residues long. This CDR3 reads CASSSGLARDYEQYF. Here the CDR3 DNA reads TGTGCCAGCAGCTCTGGACTAGCGAGGGACTACGAGCAGTACTTC.

This clonotype has at least ten counts. This chain connects TRBV7-9 to TRBJ2-5, with D perhaps TRBD1 (6 bases). Trimming took 1 base from V and 5 from J, leaving 11 bases between them. Looked up from germline, CDR1 is SEHNR and CDR2 is FQNEAQ (reference sequence). The CDR3 consists of 14 residues. The CDR3 is CASSLDRVTETQYF. In DNA form, the CDR3 reads TGTGCCAGCAGCTTAGACAGGGTAACGGAGACCCAGTACTTC.

Notes on this clonotype: One end of the junction is discordant with germline, which a read error may explain. The chain employs TRBV24-1 and TRBJ1-1, with D unresolved. The V gene's germline CDR1 is KGHDR and CDR2 SFDVKD. The CDR3 extends over 13 amino acids. The CDR3, as DNA: TGCGCCACCCGAGCGGGCCAGAACACTGAAGCTTTCTTT. Its translation: CATRAGQNTEAFF.

The rearrangement uses TRBV27 and TRBJ1-1; D may be TRBD1 (6 bases). Trimming removed 0 bases at V and 2 bases at J, with 13 bases between. The germline V gene has CDR1 MNHEY and CDR2 SMNVEV (reference sequence). CDR3 size: 16 residues. CDR3 region: CASSLSGGPGNTEAFF. In DNA, the CDR3 is TGTGCCAGCAGTTTATCCGGGGGCCCGGGTAACACTGAAGCTTTCTTT.

The CDR3 protein is CSVDEGNYGYTF. CDR3 nucleotides: TGCAGCGTTGACGAAGGCAACTATGGCTACACCTTC. J is TRBJ1-2 and V is TRBV29-1; no firm D call. The germline CDR1 and CDR2 sequences are SQVTM and ANQGSEA. The germline V and J ends were trimmed by 3 bases and 2 bases, with 7 bases remaining between them. The CDR3 covers 12 residues.

The rearrangement joins TRBV7-2 to TRBJ2-5; D is possibly TRBD1 (6 bases). V was shortened by 5 bases and J by 2 bases, with 15 bases between the two germline ends. The CDR3 length is 15 residues. Germline V gene data show CDR1 as SGHTA and CDR2 as FQGNSA. The CDR3 spells CASSLQGMIQETQYF. The CDR3 region has the DNA TGTGCCAGCAGCCTCCAGGGGATGATACAAGAGACCCAGTACTTC.

This clonotype was detected many times. The genes are TRBV20-1 and TRBJ1-2, with D perhaps matching TRBD1 (6 bases). The V and J ends lost 0 bases and 6 bases respectively, with 20 bases between them. Germline lookup yields CDR1 DFQATT and CDR2 SNEGSKA (reference sequence). CDR3 length equals 16 residues. The CDR3 is CSARDFAAGNRDGYTF. In DNA form, the CDR3 reads TGCAGTGCTAGAGATTTTGCGGCAGGAAACAGGGATGGCTACACCTTC.

Comments on this clonotype: A junction boundary mismatches the germline segment, possibly from a read error. The chain links TRBV2 to TRBJ2-7; the D is unclear. In germline, CDR1 is SNHLY, CDR2 FYNNEI. The CDR3 covers 16 residues. This chain's CDR3 is CSSSTYRVQPSYEQYF. CDR3 bases: TGTTCCAGCAGTACATACCGGGTTCAACCCTCCTACGAGCAGTACTTC.

CDR3 protein: CASSLGTASEGYTF. CDR3 nucleotides: TGTGCCAGCAGCCTCGGGACAGCCTCGGAGGGCTACACCTTC. This chain connects TRBV5-6 to TRBJ1-2; 7 nucleotides line up with TRBD1. The junction had 11 bases not matched to a gene; V was cut back by 4 bases and J by 8 bases. The V gene's germline CDR1 is SGHDT and CDR2 YYEEEE. The CDR3 sequence is 14 residues long.

This clonotype has only one observation. This chain links TRBV10-3 with TRBJ1-1; the D is unclear. The CDR3 has 18 residues. Germline values: CDR1 ENHRY, CDR2 SYGVKD. V was pared by 3 bases and J by 2 bases, with 22 bases between. The chain's CDR3 is CAISDQGWLSEGNTEAFF. As DNA, the CDR3 is TGTGCCATCAGTGATCAAGGATGGCTCAGCGAGGGAAACACTGAAGCTTTCTTT.

Comment on this clonotype: An end of the junction differs from the germline gene, which may be a read error. The DNA of the CDR3 is TGTGCCAACAGCTTTTGGGGATCAGAGACCCAGTACTTC. The encoded protein is CANSFWGSETQYF. This chain joins TRBV7-2 and TRBJ2-5; D remains ambiguous. This CDR3 region has 13 residues. Per germline, CDR1 SGHTA and CDR2 FQGNSA.

The chain couples TRBV20-1 to TRBJ2-7; 8 nucleotides agree with TRBD2. The V segment lost 1 base and the J segment 3 bases; nucleotides outside the gene matches: 5. Germline CDR1 is DFQATT and CDR2 is SNEGSKA (reference sequence). CDR3 size: 14 residues. The CDR3 loop reads CSARVLTSVYEQYF. CDR3 sequence (DNA): TGCAGTGCTAGAGTCTTGACTAGCGTCTACGAGCAGTACTTC.

This clonotype showed up many times. The CDR3 DNA follows: TGTGCCAGCAGACGGGACAGTCGAGATTCACCCCTCCACTTT. This sequence encodes CASRRDSRDSPLHF. The chain employs TRBV6-1 and TRBJ1-6; 7 bases line up with TRBD1. This CDR3 is 14 amino acids long. J lost 8 bases, V lost 6 bases, and 7 bases had no gene match. Per germline, CDR1 MNHNS and CDR2 SASEGT.

To note about this clonotype: Compared with germline, one end of the junction differs, possibly owing to a read error. V gene TRBV20-1 combines with J gene TRBJ2-5, with D possibly TRBD1 on 6 matching bases. The CDR3 totals 13 residues. Looked up from germline, CDR1 is DFQATT and CDR2 is SNEGSKA (reference sequence). CDR3 coding DNA: TGCAGTGCTAGGGACAGTCCCCAACAGACCCAGTACTTC. Protein sequence: CSARDSPQQTQYF.

This clonotype was detected many times. V usage is TRBV20-1 and J usage is TRBJ1-1; a weak D match, TRBD1 (5 bases). Germline CDR1 and CDR2: DFQATT and SNEGSKA (reference sequence). This CDR3 is built from 12 residues. Trimming cost V 5 bases and J 1 base, with 8 bases left between them. The CDR3 DNA is TGCAGTGCTCTCGACAGGAACACTGAAGCTTTCTTT. Its translation: CSALDRNTEAFF.

This clonotype was observed many times. V and J are TRBV7-2 and TRBJ1-2, with a tentative D call TRBD1 (6 bases). CDR1 and CDR2 from the germline V gene are SGHTA and FQGNSA. Trimming pared 6 bases from V and 4 bases from J, leaving 18 bases between. The CDR3 spans 15 residues. CDR3 coding DNA: TGTGCCAGCAGGGGGACACTCTGGAGGTCCTATGGCTACACCTTC. It specifies CASRGTLWRSYGYTF. The full variable domain, with the rest looked up from reference TRBV7-2 and TRBJ1-2, is GAGVSQSPSNKVTEKGKDVELRCDPISGHTALYWYRQSLGQGLEFLIYFQGNSAPDKSGLPSDRFSAERTGGSVSTLTIQRTQQEDSAVYLCASRGTLWRSYGYTFGSGTRLTVV.

The rearrangement uses TRBV4-2 and TRBJ2-7; D assignment may be TRBD1 or TRBD2 (5 bases each). The germline V and J ends were trimmed by 1 base and 5 bases, with 18 bases remaining between them. The CDR3 is 16 residues long. Germline V gene lookup returns CDR1 LGHNA and CDR2 YNFKEQ. The CDR3 bases are TGTGCCAGCAGCCAAGGACCAGGGCTAGCTGTCGACGAGCAGTACTTC. Protein sequence: CASSQGPGLAVDEQYF.

This chain uses TRBV25-1 with TRBJ2-3, with 12 positions matching TRBD2. With 5 bases clipped from V and 1 base from J, the junction kept 16 bases outside the gene matches. CDR1 and CDR2 from the germline V gene are MGHDK and SYGVNS. The CDR3 has 20 amino acids. The CDR3 protein is CASSPPPGLAGGPRTDTQYF. In nucleotides, the CDR3 is TGTGCCAGCAGTCCCCCCCCCGGGCTAGCGGGAGGGCCCCGCACAGATACGCAGTATTTT.

This clonotype was observed many times. This chain uses TRBV7-9 with TRBJ2-7; 7 bases are shared with TRBD1. Unmatched junction bases numbered 10, after V lost 5 bases and J lost 6 bases. This CDR3 is built from 14 residues. Germline CDR1 and CDR2: SEHNR and FQNEAQ (reference sequence). This CDR3 reads CASSARQGLGEQYF. Written as DNA, the CDR3 is TGTGCCAGCAGCGCCCGACAGGGATTGGGCGAGCAGTACTTC.

To note about this clonotype: Lacking the conserved final phenylalanine or tryptophan, this CDR3 likely reflects a read error. This chain links TRBV6-4 with TRBJ1-2; D gene unclear. Germline CDR1 is MRHNA and CDR2 is SNTAGT. V gave up 3 bases and J gave up 7 bases, with 12 bases separating them. This CDR3 has 13 residues. The CDR3 loop is CASSEFGVLGYTS. The CDR3 nucleotides are TGTGCCAGCAGTGAATTTGGGGTTCTTGGCTACACCTCC.

The CDR3 region has the DNA TGTGCCTGGCGACCCCGGACGGATCAGCCCCAGCATTTT. As protein: CAWRPRTDQPQHF. This rearrangement joins TRBV30 to TRBJ1-5; unclear D gene. Germline V lookup: CDR1 GTSNPN, CDR2 SVGIG (reference sequence). The CDR3 has 13 residues. Trimming stripped 5 bases from V and 5 bases from J, with 13 bases between.

This clonotype was detected a few times. This chain joins TRBV11-2 and TRBJ2-3; TRBD2 might be the D (5 bases). V lost 5 bases and J lost 1, with 10 bases in between. Per the germline V gene, CDR1 is SGHAT and CDR2 is FQNNGV. This CDR3 spans 14 amino acids. CDR3 coding DNA: TGTGCCAGCAGCCGACGGACTCGCACAGATACGCAGTATTTT. The encoded protein is CASSRRTRTDTQYF.

This clonotype was counted between two and nine times. Relative to the germline gene, one junction end is altered; a read error may explain this. The chain uses TRBV11-3 and TRBJ2-7; TRBD2 matches 9 bases. The CDR3 extends over 12 amino acids. Germline-derived CDR1 and CDR2 are SGHNT and YENEEA. The CDR3 coding sequence is TGTGCCAGCAGCTTACCGGGACTAGCCAAAGTCTTC. Translated: CASSLPGLAKVF.

This clonotype showed up many times. This sequence joins TRBV6-1 and TRBJ2-7; 9 bases line up with TRBD2. Germline V gene sequence: CDR1 MNHNS, CDR2 SASEGT. The CDR3 length is 14 residues. V shed 7 bases and J 3 bases; nucleotides not matched to a gene: 7. CDR3 nucleotide sequence: TGTGCCAGCATGACGACTAGCGGACACTACGAGCAGTACTTC. Its translation is CASMTTSGHYEQYF.

The rearrangement uses TRBV2 and TRBJ1-2; 12 nucleotides agree with TRBD1. This CDR3 spans 13 amino acids. The ends lost 7 bases at V and 8 bases at J; junction bases unmatched: 5. Germline CDR1 and CDR2: SNHLY and FYNNEI. CDR3 in DNA: TGTGCCAGCAAAACCGGGACAGGGGGCGGCTACACCTTC. This encodes CASKTGTGGGYTF.

This clonotype occurred many times. V gene TRBV9 combines with J gene TRBJ1-1; D is undetermined. Per the germline V gene, CDR1 is SGDLS and CDR2 is YYNGEE. V was cut by 3 bases and J by 8 bases, with 11 bases left in between. CDR3 length: 12 amino acids. CDR3 in DNA: TGTGCCAGCAGCGGATGGGCAGACGAAGCTTTCTTT. It yields the protein CASSGWADEAFF.

Turning to this clonotype: Given the absence of the conserved phenylalanine or tryptophan at the CDR3 end, a read error is likely. The chain links TRBV2 to TRBJ2-1, with D uncertain. The CDR3 length is 13 residues. Between the trimmed V and J ends, which lost 8 bases and 0 bases, there was a span of 8 bases. Germline CDR1 SNHLY, CDR2 FYNNEI. The CDR3 loop reads CASRSSSYNEQFR. The CDR3 bases are TGTGCCAGCCGGTCGAGCTCCTACAATGAGCAGTTCAGA.